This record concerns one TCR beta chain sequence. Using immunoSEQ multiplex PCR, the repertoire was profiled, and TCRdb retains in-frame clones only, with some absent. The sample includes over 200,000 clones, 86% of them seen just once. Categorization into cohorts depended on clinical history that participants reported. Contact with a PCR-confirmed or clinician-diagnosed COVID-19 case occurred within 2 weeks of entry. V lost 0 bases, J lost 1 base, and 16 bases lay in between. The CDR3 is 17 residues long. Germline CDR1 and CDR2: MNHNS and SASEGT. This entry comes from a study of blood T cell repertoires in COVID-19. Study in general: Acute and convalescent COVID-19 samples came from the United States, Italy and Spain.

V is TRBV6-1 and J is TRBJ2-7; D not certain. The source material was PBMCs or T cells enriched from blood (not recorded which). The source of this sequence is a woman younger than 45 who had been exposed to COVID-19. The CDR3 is CASSEAFFQAASYEQYF. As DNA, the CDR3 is TGTGCCAGCAGTGAAGCTTTTTTCCAGGCCGCTTCCTACGAGCAGTACTTC.